This T cell receptor beta chain was captured by sequencing in a study of tumor-infiltrating lymphocytes in localized non-small cell lung cancer. The study's findings and limits: No T-cell fraction difference was seen between IM1 and IM2 tumors. Recurrence-free survival showed no association with tumor T-cell fraction. Compared with uninvolved lung, tumors showed higher T cell infiltration by TCRbeta sequencing.

Trimming shortened V by 1 base and J by 7 bases, and 11 bases separated the two germline ends. The CDR3 is 14 amino acids. Germline lookup yields CDR1 MNHNS and CDR2 SASEGT. On this clone: Its matching antigen is unknown.

Sequenced by immunoSEQ multiplex PCR; TCRdb stores in-frame clones only, minus some. The sample records about 23,000 clones, approximately 70% being singletons. This chain links TRBV6-1 with TRBJ1-5, with D uncertain. The specimen sequenced was lung tumor tissue. This clonotype was obtained from a human donor with non-small cell lung cancer. The DNA of the CDR3 is TGTGCCAGCAGTGAAGGGACTTCCCTGCAGCCCCAGCATTTT. The encoded protein is CASSEGTSLQPQHF.